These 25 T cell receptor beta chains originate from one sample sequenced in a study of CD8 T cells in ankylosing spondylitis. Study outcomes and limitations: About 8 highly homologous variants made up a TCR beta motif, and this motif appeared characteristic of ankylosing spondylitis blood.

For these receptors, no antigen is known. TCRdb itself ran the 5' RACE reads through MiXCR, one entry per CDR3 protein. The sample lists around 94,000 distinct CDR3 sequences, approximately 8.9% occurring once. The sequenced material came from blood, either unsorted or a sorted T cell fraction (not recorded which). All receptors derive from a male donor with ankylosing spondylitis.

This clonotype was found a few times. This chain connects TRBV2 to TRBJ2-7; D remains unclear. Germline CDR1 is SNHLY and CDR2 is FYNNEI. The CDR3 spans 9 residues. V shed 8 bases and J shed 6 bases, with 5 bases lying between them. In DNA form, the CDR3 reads TGTGCCAGCGGAACCGAGCAGTACTTC. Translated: CASGTEQYF.

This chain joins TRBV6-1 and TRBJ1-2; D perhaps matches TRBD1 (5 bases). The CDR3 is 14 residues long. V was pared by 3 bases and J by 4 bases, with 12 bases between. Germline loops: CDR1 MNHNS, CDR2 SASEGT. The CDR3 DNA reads TGTGCCAGCAGTGAGGGGCCGCGGGGCTATGGCTACACCTTC. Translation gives CASSEGPRGYGYTF.

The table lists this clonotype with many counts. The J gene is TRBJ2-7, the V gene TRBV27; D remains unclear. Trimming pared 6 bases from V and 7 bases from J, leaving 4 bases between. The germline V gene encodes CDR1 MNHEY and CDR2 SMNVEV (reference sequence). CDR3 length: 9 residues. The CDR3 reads CASRREQYF. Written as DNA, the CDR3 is TGTGCCAGCAGGAGAGAGCAGTACTTC.

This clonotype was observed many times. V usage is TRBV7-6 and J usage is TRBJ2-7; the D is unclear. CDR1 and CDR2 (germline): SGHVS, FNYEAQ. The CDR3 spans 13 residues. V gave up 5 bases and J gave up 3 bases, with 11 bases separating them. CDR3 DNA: TGTGCCAGCAGCATTGGACGGAGCTACGAGCAGTACGTC. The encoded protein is CASSIGRSYEQYV.

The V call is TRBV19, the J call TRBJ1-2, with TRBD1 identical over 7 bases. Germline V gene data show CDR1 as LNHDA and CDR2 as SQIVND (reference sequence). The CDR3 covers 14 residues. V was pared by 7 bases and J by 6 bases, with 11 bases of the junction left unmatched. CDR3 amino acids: CASTTRGGYDGYTF. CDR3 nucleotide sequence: TGTGCCAGTACGACCCGAGGGGGCTACGATGGCTACACCTTC.

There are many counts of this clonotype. The CDR3 sequence: CASGPPKAYEQYF. In DNA, the CDR3 is TGTGCCAGTGGACCCCCGAAGGCCTACGAGCAGTACTTC. This chain joins TRBV7-9 and TRBJ2-7, with D unresolved. V was shortened by 9 bases and J by 2 bases, with 14 bases between the two germline ends. Germline assignment: CDR1 SEHNR and CDR2 FQNEAQ (reference sequence). This CDR3 has 13 residues.

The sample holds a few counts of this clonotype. The DNA for the CDR3 is TGTGCCAGCAGCTTGGATTCAGGGTTCACAGTTTTCTATGGCTACACCTTC. Translating it yields CASSLDSGFTVFYGYTF. This rearrangement joins TRBV5-8 to TRBJ1-2; D perhaps matches TRBD1 (5 bases). The V end was cut by 0 bases, the J end by 4 bases, with 19 bases between. Germline V gives CDR1 SGHTS, CDR2 YDEGEE. The CDR3 consists of 17 residues.

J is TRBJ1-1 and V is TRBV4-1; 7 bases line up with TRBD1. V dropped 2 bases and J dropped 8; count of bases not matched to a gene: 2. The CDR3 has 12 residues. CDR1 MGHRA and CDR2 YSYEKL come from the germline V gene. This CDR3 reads CASSQWDREAFF. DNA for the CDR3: TGCGCCAGCAGCCAATGGGACAGAGAAGCTTTCTTT.

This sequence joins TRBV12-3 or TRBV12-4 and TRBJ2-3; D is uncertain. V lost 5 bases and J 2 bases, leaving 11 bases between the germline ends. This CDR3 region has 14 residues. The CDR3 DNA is TGTGCCAGCAGTCCTAACGGGTTCACAGATACGCAGTATTTT. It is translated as CASSPNGFTDTQYF.

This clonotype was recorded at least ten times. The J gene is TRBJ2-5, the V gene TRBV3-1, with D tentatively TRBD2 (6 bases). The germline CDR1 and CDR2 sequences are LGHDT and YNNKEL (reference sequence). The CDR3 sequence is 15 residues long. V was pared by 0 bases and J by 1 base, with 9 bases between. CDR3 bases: TGTGCCAGCAGCCAAGATCTAGCGAGCCAAGAGACCCAGTACTTC. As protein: CASSQDLASQETQYF.

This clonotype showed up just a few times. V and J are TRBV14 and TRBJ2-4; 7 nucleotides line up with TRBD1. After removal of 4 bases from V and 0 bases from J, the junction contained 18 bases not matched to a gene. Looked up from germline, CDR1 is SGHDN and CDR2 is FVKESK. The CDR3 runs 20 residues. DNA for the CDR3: TGTGCCAGCAGCCGGAAGGGGGAAGGGGGCCCAAGCCTAGCCAAAAACATTCAGTACTTC. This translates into CASSRKGEGGPSLAKNIQYF.

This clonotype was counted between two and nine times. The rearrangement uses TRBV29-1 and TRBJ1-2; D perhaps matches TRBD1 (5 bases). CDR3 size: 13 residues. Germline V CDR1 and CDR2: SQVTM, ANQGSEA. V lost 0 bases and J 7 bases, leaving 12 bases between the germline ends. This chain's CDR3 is CSVEDPWGGGYTF. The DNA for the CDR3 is TGCAGCGTTGAAGATCCATGGGGCGGTGGCTACACCTTC.

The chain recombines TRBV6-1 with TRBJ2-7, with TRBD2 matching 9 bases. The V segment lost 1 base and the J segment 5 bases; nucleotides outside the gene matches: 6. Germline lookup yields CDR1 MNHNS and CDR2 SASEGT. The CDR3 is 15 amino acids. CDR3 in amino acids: CASSEEQSSGNEQYV. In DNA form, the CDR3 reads TGTGCCAGCAGTGAAGAGCAATCTAGCGGGAACGAGCAGTACGTC.

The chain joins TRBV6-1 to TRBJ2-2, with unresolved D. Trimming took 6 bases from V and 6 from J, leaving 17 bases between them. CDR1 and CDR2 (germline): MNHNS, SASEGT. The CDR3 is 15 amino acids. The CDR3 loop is CASRISPGASGELFF. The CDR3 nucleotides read TGTGCCAGCAGGATATCTCCTGGTGCGTCCGGGGAGCTGTTTTTT.

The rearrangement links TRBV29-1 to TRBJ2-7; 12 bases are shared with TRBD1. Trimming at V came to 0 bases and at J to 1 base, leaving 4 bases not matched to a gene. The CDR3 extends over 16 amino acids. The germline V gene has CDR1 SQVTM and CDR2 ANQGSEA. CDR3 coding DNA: TGCAGCGTTGAAGATTGGGGACAGGGGGCATCCTACGAGCAGTACTTC. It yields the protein CSVEDWGQGASYEQYF.

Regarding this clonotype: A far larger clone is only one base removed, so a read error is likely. The CDR3 is CASSLTNVQFF. Written as DNA, the CDR3 is TGTGCCAGCAGTTTAACCAATGTGCAGTTCTTC. The rearrangement links TRBV12-3 or TRBV12-4 to TRBJ2-1; D unclear. This CDR3 comprises 11 residues.

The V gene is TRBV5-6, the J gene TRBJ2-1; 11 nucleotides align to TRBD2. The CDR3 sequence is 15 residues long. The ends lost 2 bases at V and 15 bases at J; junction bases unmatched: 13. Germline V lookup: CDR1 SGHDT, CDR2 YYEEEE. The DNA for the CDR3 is TGTGCCAGCAGCTTCCGACTAGCGGGAAAACCAGGGTGGTTCTTC. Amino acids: CASSFRLAGKPGWFF.

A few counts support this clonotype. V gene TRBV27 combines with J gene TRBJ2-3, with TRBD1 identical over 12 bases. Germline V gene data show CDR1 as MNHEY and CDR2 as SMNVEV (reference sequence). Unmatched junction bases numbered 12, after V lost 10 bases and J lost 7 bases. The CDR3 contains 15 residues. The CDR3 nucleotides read TGTGCCACCGAACACCCGGGACAGGGGGCAAATACGCAGTATTTT. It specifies CATEHPGQGANTQYF.

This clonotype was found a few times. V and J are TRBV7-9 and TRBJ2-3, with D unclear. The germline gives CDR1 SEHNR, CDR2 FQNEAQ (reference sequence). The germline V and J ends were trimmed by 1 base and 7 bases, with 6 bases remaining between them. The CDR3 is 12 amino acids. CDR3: CASSLVVNTQYF. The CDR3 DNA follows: TGTGCCAGCAGCTTAGTTGTCAATACGCAGTATTTT.

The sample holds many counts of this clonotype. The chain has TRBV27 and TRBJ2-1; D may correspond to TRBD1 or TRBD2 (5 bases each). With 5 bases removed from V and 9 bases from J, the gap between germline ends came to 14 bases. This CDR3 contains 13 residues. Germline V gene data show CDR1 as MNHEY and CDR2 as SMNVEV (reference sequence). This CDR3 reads CASSRDSGTEQFF. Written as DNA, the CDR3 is TGTGCCAGCAGTCGTGACTCGGGGACTGAGCAGTTCTTC.

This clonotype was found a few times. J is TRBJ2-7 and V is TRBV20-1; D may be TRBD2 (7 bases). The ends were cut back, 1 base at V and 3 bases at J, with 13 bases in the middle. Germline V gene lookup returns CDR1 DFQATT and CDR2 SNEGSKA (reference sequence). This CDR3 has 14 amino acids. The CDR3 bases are TGCAGTGCTAGAGTGGGAGGGGGATTCTACGAGCAGTACTTC. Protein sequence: CSARVGGGFYEQYF.

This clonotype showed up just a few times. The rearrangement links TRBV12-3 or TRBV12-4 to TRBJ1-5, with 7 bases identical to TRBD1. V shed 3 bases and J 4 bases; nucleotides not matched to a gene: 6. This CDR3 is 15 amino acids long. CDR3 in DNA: TGTGCCAGCAGTTTTAGGGGACAGATAAATCAGCCCCAGCATTTT. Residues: CASSFRGQINQPQHF.

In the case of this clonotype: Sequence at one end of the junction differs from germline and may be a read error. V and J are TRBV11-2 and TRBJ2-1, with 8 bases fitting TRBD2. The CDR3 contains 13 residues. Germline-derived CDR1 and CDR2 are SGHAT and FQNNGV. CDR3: CASSLVGSPGGSF. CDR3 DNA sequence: TGTGCCAGCAGCTTAGTGGGTAGCCCGGGGGGGAGCTTC.

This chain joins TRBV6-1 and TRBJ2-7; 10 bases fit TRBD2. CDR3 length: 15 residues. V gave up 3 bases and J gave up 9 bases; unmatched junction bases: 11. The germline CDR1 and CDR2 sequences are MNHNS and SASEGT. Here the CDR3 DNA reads TGTGCCAGCAGTGATCGACTAGCGGGTACATCGGGGCAGTACTTC. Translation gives CASSDRLAGTSGQYF.

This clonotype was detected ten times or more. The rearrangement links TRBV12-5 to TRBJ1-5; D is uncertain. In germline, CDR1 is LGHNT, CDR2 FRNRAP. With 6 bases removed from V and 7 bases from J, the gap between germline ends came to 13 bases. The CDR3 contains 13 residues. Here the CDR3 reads CASGPQEHQPQHF. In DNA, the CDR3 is TGTGCTAGTGGCCCCCAGGAACACCAGCCCCAGCATTTT.